The next 13 T cell receptor beta chains were all read from a single sample in a study of cytomegalovirus exposure and HLA in healthy donors. The PCR ran on 60 Vbeta and 13 Jbeta primers. TCRdb's copy holds only in-frame clones and misses some; the assay was immunoSEQ multiplex PCR. The table has 45,000 to 60,000 clones, 73% seen once; the top ten hold roughly 2.9%. The specimen sequenced was PBMCs. The receptors stem from a man between 18 and 29 years old in good health and CMV-seronegative.

V usage is TRBV5-1 and J usage is TRBJ2-7; weak D call: TRBD2 (5 bases). Looked up from germline, CDR1 is SGHRS and CDR2 is YFSETQ. V was shortened by 4 bases and J by 3 bases, with 11 bases between the two germline ends. The CDR3 runs 13 residues. This CDR3 is CASSPYAGYEQYF. The CDR3 region has the DNA TGCGCCAGCAGCCCCTATGCGGGCTACGAGCAGTACTTC.

The chain recombines TRBV2 with TRBJ2-5, with TRBD1 matching 9 bases. From germline, CDR1 is SNHLY and CDR2 FYNNEI. J was trimmed by 4 bases and V by 5 bases; bases with no gene match: 5. This CDR3 is built from 14 residues. The CDR3, as DNA: TGTGCCAGCAGTAAAGGGACAGGGCCAGAGACCCAGTACTTC. The encoded protein is CASSKGTGPETQYF.

The chain couples TRBV5-6 to TRBJ2-5; 7 bases agree with TRBD1. V gave up 4 bases and J gave up 2 bases; unmatched junction bases: 5. From germline, CDR1 is SGHDT and CDR2 YYEEEE. The CDR3 covers 14 residues. The CDR3 DNA is TGTGCCAGCAGCCCTTTGGACAGGCAAGAGACCCAGTACTTC. It specifies CASSPLDRQETQYF.

The rearrangement links TRBV25-1 to TRBJ1-5, with a possible D match to TRBD1 (5 bases). The CDR3 loop spans 15 amino acids. Trimming took off 3 bases at V and 2 bases at J, with 11 bases between the two ends. Germline CDR1 MGHDK, CDR2 SYGVNS. The DNA for the CDR3 is TGTGCCAGCAGTGATGCCTCGGGGGGCAATCAGCCCCAGCATTTT. It specifies CASSDASGGNQPQHF.

The table lists this clone with a few counts. The chain uses TRBV18 and TRBJ2-1; 10 positions agree with TRBD2. The length of the CDR3 is 19 residues. Germline V gene sequence: CDR1 KGHSH, CDR2 LQKENI. V trimming: 6 bases; J trimming: 3 bases; junction bases outside the gene matches: 17. The CDR3 nucleotides are TGTGCCAGCTCGAGGTCCGTAGCGGCTAGCGGGAGAAACTACAATGAGCAGTTCTTC. Translating it yields CASSRSVAASGRNYNEQFF.

In this sample, this clone turned up a few times. The chain has TRBV4-3 and TRBJ2-1; D not certain. Germline V gene data show CDR1 as LGHNA and CDR2 as YSLEER. The CDR3 contains 16 residues. Trimming pared 0 bases from V and 3 bases from J, leaving 12 bases between. The CDR3 reads CASSQDRGSFYNEQFF. The CDR3 DNA reads TGCGCCAGCAGCCAAGATCGTGGTAGTTTCTACAATGAGCAGTTCTTC.

The chain carries TRBV5-4 and TRBJ2-3, with a weak D call TRBD1 (5 bases). CDR1 is SGHNT, CDR2 YYREEE, per germline (reference sequence). This CDR3 is 12 amino acids long. The V gene lost 4 bases and the J gene lost 4 bases, with 7 bases spanning the gap. CDR3 sequence reads: CASSGAPDTQYF. The CDR3 region has the DNA TGTGCCAGCAGCGGGGCGCCAGATACGCAGTATTTT.

J is TRBJ2-7 and V is TRBV25-1; 9 bases are shared with TRBD2. Germline V CDR1 and CDR2: MGHDK, SYGVNS. The junction had 6 bases not matched to a gene; V was cut back by 2 bases and J by 4 bases. The CDR3 totals 15 residues. CDR3 loop: CASSERGRAIYEQYF. As DNA, the CDR3 is TGTGCCAGCAGTGAACGCGGGAGGGCCATATACGAGCAGTACTTC.

The table lists this clone with a count of one. CDR3 residues: CASSRHNEQFF. The CDR3 DNA reads as TGTGCCAGCAGTCGTCACAATGAGCAGTTCTTC. The genes are TRBV6-5 and TRBJ2-1; D call uncertain. CDR3 length: 11 amino acids. CDR1 is MNHEY, CDR2 SVGAGI, per germline. The V end lost 5 bases, the J end lost 5 bases, and 4 bases lay between the germline ends.

The chain links TRBV13 to TRBJ2-3; 7 bases match TRBD2. Looked up from germline, CDR1 is PRHDT and CDR2 is FYEKMQ (reference sequence). This CDR3 contains 14 residues. V lost 6 bases, J lost 1 base, and 4 bases stayed unmatched. The CDR3, as DNA: TGTGCCAGCAGAAGACTAGCCCGCACAGATACGCAGTATTTT. It codes for CASRRLARTDTQYF.

This chain joins TRBV30 and TRBJ2-2; perhaps TRBD2 as D (5 bases). Germline values: CDR1 GTSNPN, CDR2 SVGIG (reference sequence). Trimming stripped 3 bases from V and 3 bases from J, with 11 bases between. The CDR3 length is 14 residues. The CDR3 sequence is CAWRERQYTGELFF. The DNA for the CDR3 is TGTGCCTGGAGAGAGCGGCAGTACACCGGGGAGCTGTTTTTT.

This chain joins TRBV13 and TRBJ2-7; no clear D. Trimming left V 3 bases short and J 0 bases short, with 12 bases between. Looked up from germline, CDR1 is PRHDT and CDR2 is FYEKMQ (reference sequence). This CDR3 is built from 15 residues. The CDR3: CASSFSDLISYEQYF. The CDR3 nucleotides are TGTGCCAGCAGCTTCTCCGATCTAATCTCCTACGAGCAGTACTTC.

The rearrangement uses TRBV6-5 and TRBJ1-2; possible D gene TRBD1, 5 bases. Germline V gene data show CDR1 as MNHEY and CDR2 as SVGAGI. The CDR3 totals 12 residues. With 2 bases removed from V and 5 bases from J, the gap between germline ends came to 6 bases. As DNA, the CDR3 is TGTGCCAGCAGTTACAGGGGTTATGGCTACACCTTC. Translated: CASSYRGYGYTF.